A selection of T cell receptor beta chains follows, all from one sample in a study of blood T cell repertoires in COVID-19. Profiling relied on immunoSEQ multiplex PCR, and the TCRdb table lists in-frame clones only, not all of them. This table holds some 160,000 clones, around 90% found once. The source material was peripheral blood. The source is a man between 18 and 35 years old with acute or convalescent COVID-19. The conserved cysteine and the conserved F or W are not part of the CDR3 here. The order of the fields is V gene, clone size, J gene, CDR3 protein. Some rows mark clone size as missing; the rest say once, few, many or name a class of expanded clone.

v_call: TRBV2
clone_size: NA
j_call: TRBJ2-3
cdr3_aa: ASSEATGGLTDTQY

v_call: TRBV7-9
clone_size: NA
j_call: TRBJ1-2
cdr3_aa: ASTHQNPGYGYT

v_call: TRBV9
clone_size: NA
j_call: TRBJ1-6
cdr3_aa: ASSVAGQGNSPLH

v_call: TRBV18
clone_size: NA
j_call: TRBJ1-6
cdr3_aa: ASSSYRSSYNSPLH

v_call: TRBV11-2
clone_size: NA
j_call: TRBJ2-5
cdr3_aa: ASSPPGQTQY

v_call: TRBV18
clone_size: NA
j_call: TRBJ1-1
cdr3_aa: ASSGQQASNTEAF

v_call: TRBV25-1
clone_size: NA
j_call: TRBJ2-2
cdr3_aa: ASRKTGETGELF

v_call: TRBV5-4
clone_size: NA
j_call: TRBJ2-7
cdr3_aa: ASSLDRSTHEQY

v_call: TRBV7-9
clone_size: NA
j_call: TRBJ1-5
cdr3_aa: ASSPITGTTHSNQPQH

v_call: TRBV5-5
clone_size: NA
j_call: TRBJ2-7
cdr3_aa: ASSPPPGQATMYEQY

v_call: TRBV2
clone_size: NA
j_call: TRBJ2-7
cdr3_aa: AIHKAKTGGNYYEQY

v_call: TRBV4-1
clone_size: NA
j_call: TRBJ2-7
cdr3_aa: ASSQVSGRGAYEQY

v_call: TRBV19
clone_size: once
j_call: TRBJ1-4
cdr3_aa: ASSIGQSGEKLF

v_call: TRBV7-6
clone_size: NA
j_call: TRBJ2-2
cdr3_aa: ASSLGRVRGRQAGELF

v_call: TRBV19
clone_size: NA
j_call: TRBJ1-5
cdr3_aa: ASSIGIAGQGTYQPQH

v_call: TRBV5-6
clone_size: once
j_call: TRBJ2-7
cdr3_aa: ASSRETSGSHEQY

v_call: TRBV6-5
clone_size: once
j_call: TRBJ1-6
cdr3_aa: ASRHRGVPLH

v_call: TRBV11-3
clone_size: NA
j_call: TRBJ1-5
cdr3_aa: ASSSYTGTGGQPQH

v_call: TRBV7-9
clone_size: once
j_call: TRBJ1-5
cdr3_aa: ASTNGGADQPQH

v_call: TRBV24-1
clone_size: NA
j_call: TRBJ2-1
cdr3_aa: ATSGGWGTKNNEQF

v_call: TRBV5-1
clone_size: NA
j_call: TRBJ2-2
cdr3_aa: ASSETTTGELF

v_call: TRBV6-6
clone_size: NA
j_call: TRBJ2-3
cdr3_aa: ASSLAGEGSSTDTQY

v_call: TRBV5-1
clone_size: once
j_call: TRBJ1-6
cdr3_aa: ASSFADGTSLH

v_call: TRBV3-1/TRBV3-2
clone_size: NA
j_call: TRBJ1-3
cdr3_aa: ASSQDGGVTSSGNTIY

v_call: TRBV27
clone_size: once
j_call: TRBJ1-6
cdr3_aa: ASSLIDRDGSPLH

v_call: TRBV25-1
clone_size: NA
j_call: TRBJ1-1
cdr3_aa: ASSYRTGADTEAF

v_call: TRBV7-9
clone_size: NA
j_call: TRBJ2-1
cdr3_aa: ASSPTGLHNEQF

v_call: TRBV5-1
clone_size: NA
j_call: TRBJ2-1
cdr3_aa: ASSLSGGVVYEQF

v_call: TRBV19
clone_size: NA
j_call: TRBJ1-6
cdr3_aa: ASSIPGGLNSPLH

v_call: TRBV3-1/TRBV3-2
clone_size: NA
j_call: TRBJ2-1
cdr3_aa: ASSHWTSGRVEQF

v_call: TRBV5-6
clone_size: once
j_call: TRBJ2-3
cdr3_aa: ASSLEASGSTDTQY

v_call: TRBV19
clone_size: NA
j_call: TRBJ1-5
cdr3_aa: AATGQGNQPQH

v_call: TRBV12-3/TRBV12-4
clone_size: NA
j_call: TRBJ2-5
cdr3_aa: ASSDYFLETQY

v_call: TRBV3-1/TRBV3-2
clone_size: NA
j_call: TRBJ2-1
cdr3_aa: ASSQDEAGGTGNEQF

v_call: TRBV25-1
clone_size: NA
j_call: TRBJ1-1
cdr3_aa: ASSELEGTDTEAF

v_call: TRBV6-5
clone_size: NA
j_call: TRBJ1-4
cdr3_aa: ASRFIGQGGEKLF

v_call: TRBV5-1
clone_size: NA
j_call: TRBJ2-2
cdr3_aa: ASSTGTGELF

v_call: TRBV5-1
clone_size: NA
j_call: TRBJ2-2
cdr3_aa: ASSEQGNTGELF

v_call: TRBV9
clone_size: NA
j_call: TRBJ1-4
cdr3_aa: ASSPRGGPASNEKLF

v_call: TRBV5-1
clone_size: NA
j_call: TRBJ2-7
cdr3_aa: ASSLYSGGLSYEQY

v_call: TRBV7-8
clone_size: NA
j_call: TRBJ1-1
cdr3_aa: ASSHRGTEAF

v_call: TRBV24-1
clone_size: NA
j_call: TRBJ2-6
cdr3_aa: ATSAVAVSGANVLT

v_call: TRBV9
clone_size: NA
j_call: TRBJ1-2
cdr3_aa: ASSQDRGQNFYGYT

v_call: TRBV27
clone_size: NA
j_call: TRBJ2-1
cdr3_aa: ASSFSGGEGEQF

v_call: TRBV30
clone_size: NA
j_call: TRBJ2-2
cdr3_aa: AWRREQAGAGELF

v_call: TRBV6-2/TRBV6-3
clone_size: NA
j_call: TRBJ1-4
cdr3_aa: ASSPSPRDAEKLF

v_call: TRBV2
clone_size: NA
j_call: TRBJ1-2
cdr3_aa: ASSEAGGRGYT

v_call: TRBV7-6
clone_size: NA
j_call: TRBJ1-4
cdr3_aa: ASSSAEGAQSEKLF

v_call: TRBV10-3
clone_size: NA
j_call: TRBJ2-3
cdr3_aa: ATEGRLGITDTQY

v_call: TRBV6-5
clone_size: NA
j_call: TRBJ2-1
cdr3_aa: ASRAARTGNQEQF

v_call: TRBV29-1
clone_size: NA
j_call: TRBJ1-1
cdr3_aa: SVERFTGTNTEAF

v_call: TRBV27
clone_size: once
j_call: TRBJ1-1
cdr3_aa: ASSHRGWRDTEAF

v_call: TRBV24-1
clone_size: NA
j_call: TRBJ2-1
cdr3_aa: ATSDFESSYNEQF

v_call: TRBV5-6
clone_size: NA
j_call: TRBJ2-7
cdr3_aa: ASSSRLAGVSNEQY

v_call: TRBV12-3/TRBV12-4
clone_size: NA
j_call: TRBJ1-2
cdr3_aa: ASTSGEAYGYT

v_call: TRBV6-2/TRBV6-3
clone_size: NA
j_call: TRBJ2-7
cdr3_aa: ASGRQFSSYEQY

v_call: TRBV19
clone_size: NA
j_call: TRBJ1-1
cdr3_aa: ASRFQGRFDTEAF